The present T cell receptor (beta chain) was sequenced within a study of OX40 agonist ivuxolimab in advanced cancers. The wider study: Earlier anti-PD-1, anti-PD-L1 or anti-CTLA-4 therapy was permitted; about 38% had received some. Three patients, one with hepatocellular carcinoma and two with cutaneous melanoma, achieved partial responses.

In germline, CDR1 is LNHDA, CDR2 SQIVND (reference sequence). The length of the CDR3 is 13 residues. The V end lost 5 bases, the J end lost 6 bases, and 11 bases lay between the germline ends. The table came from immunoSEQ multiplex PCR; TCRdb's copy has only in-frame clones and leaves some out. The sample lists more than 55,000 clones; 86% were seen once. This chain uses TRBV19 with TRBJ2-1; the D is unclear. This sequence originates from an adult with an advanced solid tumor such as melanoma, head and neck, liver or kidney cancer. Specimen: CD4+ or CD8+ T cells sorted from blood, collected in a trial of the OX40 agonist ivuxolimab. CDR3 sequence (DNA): TGTGCCAGTAGTGTCGACGGATCCAATGAGCAGTTCTTC. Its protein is CASSVDGSNEQFF.